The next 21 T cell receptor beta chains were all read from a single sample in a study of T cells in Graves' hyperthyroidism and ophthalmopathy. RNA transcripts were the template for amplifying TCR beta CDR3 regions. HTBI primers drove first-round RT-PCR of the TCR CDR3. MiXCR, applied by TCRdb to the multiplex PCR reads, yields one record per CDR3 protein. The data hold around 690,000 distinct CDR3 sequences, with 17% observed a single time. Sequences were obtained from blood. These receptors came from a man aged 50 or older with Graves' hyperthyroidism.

CDR3 amino acids: CASSLVQGQGNTIYF. CDR3 nucleotide sequence: TGCGCCAGCAGCTTGGTCCAGGGGCAAGGAAACACCATATATTTT. The V and J genes are TRBV5-1 and TRBJ1-3; TRBD1 might be the D (6 bases). V gave up 0 bases and J gave up 4 bases, with 11 bases separating them. CDR1 is SGHRS and CDR2 is YFSETQ in the germline V gene. The CDR3 is made up of 15 amino acids.

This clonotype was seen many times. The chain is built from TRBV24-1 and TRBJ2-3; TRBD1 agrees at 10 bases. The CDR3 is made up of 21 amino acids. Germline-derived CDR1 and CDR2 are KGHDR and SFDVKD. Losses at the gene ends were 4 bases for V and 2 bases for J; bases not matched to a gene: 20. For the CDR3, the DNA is TGTGCCACCAGTGACGCGACAGGGGGCAAAGAGCGGGGAGAACACACAGATACGCAGTATTTT. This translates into CATSDATGGKERGEHTDTQYF.

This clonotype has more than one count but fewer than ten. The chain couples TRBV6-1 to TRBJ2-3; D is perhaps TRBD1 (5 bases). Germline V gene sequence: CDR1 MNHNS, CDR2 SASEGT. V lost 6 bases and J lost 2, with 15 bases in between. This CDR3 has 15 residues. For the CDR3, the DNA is TGTGCCAGCAGCCCGCTCGGACAACCCACAGATACGCAGTATTTT. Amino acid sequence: CASSPLGQPTDTQYF.

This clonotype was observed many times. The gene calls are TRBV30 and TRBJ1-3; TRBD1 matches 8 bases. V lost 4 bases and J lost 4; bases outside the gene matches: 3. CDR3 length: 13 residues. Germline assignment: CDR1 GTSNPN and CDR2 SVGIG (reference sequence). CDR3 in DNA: TGTGCCTGGACAGGGGGCGACGGAAACACCATATATTTT. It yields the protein CAWTGGDGNTIYF.

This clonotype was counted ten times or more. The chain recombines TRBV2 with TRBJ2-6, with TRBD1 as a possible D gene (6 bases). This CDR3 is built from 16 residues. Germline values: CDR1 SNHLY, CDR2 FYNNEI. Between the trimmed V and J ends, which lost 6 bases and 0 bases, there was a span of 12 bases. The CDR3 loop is CASSLGGSSGANVLTF. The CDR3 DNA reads TGTGCCAGCAGCCTAGGGGGATCCTCTGGGGCCAACGTCCTGACTTTC. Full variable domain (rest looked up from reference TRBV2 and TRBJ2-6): EPEVTQTPSHQVTQMGQEVILRCVPISNHLYFYWYRQILGQKVEFLVSFYNNEISEKSEIFDDQFSVERPDGSNFTLKIRSTKLEDSAMYFCASSLGGSSGANVLTFGAGSRLTVL.

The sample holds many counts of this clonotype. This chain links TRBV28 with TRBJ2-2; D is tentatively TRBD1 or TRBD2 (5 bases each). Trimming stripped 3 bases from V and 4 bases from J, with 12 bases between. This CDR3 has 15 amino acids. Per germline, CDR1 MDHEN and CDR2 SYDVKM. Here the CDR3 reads CASSFRRGRTGELFF. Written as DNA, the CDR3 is TGTGCCAGCAGTTTTCGAAGGGGACGCACCGGGGAGCTGTTTTTT.

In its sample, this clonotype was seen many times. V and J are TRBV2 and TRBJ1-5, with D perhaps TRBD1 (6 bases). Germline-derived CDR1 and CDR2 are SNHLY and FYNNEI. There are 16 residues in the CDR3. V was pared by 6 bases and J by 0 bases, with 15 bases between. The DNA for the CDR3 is TGTGCCAGCAGGGGAGACAGGAGCTATAGCAATCAGCCCCAGCATTTT. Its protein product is CASRGDRSYSNQPQHF.

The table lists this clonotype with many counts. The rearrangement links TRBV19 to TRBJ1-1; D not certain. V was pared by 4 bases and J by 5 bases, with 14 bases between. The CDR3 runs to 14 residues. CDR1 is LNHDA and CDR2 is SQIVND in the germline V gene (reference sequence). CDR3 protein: CASSRGSSVTEAFF. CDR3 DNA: TGTGCCAGTAGTAGAGGGTCATCGGTAACTGAAGCTTTCTTT. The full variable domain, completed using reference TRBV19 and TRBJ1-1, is DGGITQSPKYLFRKEGQNVTLSCEQNLNHDAMYWYRQDPGQGLRLIYYSQIVNDFQKGDIAEGYSVSREKKESFPLTVTSAQKNPTAFYLCASSRGSSVTEAFFGQGTRLTVV.

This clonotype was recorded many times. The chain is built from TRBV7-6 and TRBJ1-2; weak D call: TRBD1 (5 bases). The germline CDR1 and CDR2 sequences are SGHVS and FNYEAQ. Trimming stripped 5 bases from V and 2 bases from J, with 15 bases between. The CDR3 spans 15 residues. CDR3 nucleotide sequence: TGTGCCAGCAGCCCACTGCCGGACACGAACTATGGCTACACCTTC. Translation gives CASSPLPDTNYGYTF.

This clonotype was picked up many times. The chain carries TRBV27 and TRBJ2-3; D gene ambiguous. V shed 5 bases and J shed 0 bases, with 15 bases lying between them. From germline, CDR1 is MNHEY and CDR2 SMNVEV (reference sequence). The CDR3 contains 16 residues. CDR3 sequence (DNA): TGTGCCAGCAGTCCGTTTGTCGCGCTGAGCACAGATACGCAGTATTTT. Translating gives CASSPFVALSTDTQYF.

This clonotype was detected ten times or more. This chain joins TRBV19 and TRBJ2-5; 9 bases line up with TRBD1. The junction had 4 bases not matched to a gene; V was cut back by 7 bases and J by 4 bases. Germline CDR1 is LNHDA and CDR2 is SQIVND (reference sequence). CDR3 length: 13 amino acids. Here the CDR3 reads CASTPTGGETQYF. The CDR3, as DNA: TGTGCCAGTACCCCGACAGGGGGAGAGACCCAGTACTTC.

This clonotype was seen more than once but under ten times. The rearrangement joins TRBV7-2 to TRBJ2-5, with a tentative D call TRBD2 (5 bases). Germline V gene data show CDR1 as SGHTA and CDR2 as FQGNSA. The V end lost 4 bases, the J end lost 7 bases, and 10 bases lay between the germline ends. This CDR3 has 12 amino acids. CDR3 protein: CASSSPRGTQYF. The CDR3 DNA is TGTGCCAGCAGCTCCCCTCGGGGGACCCAGTACTTC.

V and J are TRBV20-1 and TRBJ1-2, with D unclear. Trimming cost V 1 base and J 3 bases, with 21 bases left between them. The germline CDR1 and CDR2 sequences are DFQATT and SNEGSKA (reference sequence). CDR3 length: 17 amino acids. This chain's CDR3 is CSARGPTGSRMDYGYTF. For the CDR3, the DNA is TGCAGTGCTAGAGGCCCGACGGGTTCTCGGATGGACTATGGCTACACCTTC.

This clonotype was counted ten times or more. This chain's CDR3 is CASSRGLAGRTDTQYF. The CDR3 bases are TGTGCCAGCAGCCGGGGACTAGCGGGAAGGACAGATACGCAGTATTTT. The chain uses TRBV11-2 and TRBJ2-3; 13 bases agree with TRBD2. Germline trimming cut 5 bases from V and 3 bases from J; bases unmatched to any gene: 5. This CDR3 has 16 residues. Germline loops: CDR1 SGHAT, CDR2 FQNNGV.

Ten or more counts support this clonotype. DNA of the CDR3: TGTGCCAGCAGCGAGGAACCATGGCGAGCTTTCTTT. Protein: CASSEEPWRAFF. V usage is TRBV7-9 and J usage is TRBJ1-1; D remains ambiguous. Germline CDR1 and CDR2: SEHNR and FQNEAQ (reference sequence). Trimming took off 5 bases at V and 10 bases at J, with 14 bases between the two ends. The CDR3 has 12 amino acids.

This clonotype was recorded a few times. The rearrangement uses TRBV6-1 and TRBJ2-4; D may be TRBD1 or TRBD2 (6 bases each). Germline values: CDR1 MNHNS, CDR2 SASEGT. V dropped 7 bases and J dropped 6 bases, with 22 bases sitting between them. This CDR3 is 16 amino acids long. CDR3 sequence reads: CASTPRGGIGGNIQYF. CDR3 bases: TGTGCCAGCACCCCCAGGGGAGGAATTGGGGGAAACATTCAGTACTTC.

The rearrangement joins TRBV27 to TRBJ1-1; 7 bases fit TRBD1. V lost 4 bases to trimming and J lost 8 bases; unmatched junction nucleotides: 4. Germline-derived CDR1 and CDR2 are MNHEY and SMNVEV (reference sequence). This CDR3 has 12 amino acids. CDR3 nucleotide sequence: TGTGCCAGCAGTTCCCCGGGACAGGAAGCTTTCTTT. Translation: CASSSPGQEAFF.

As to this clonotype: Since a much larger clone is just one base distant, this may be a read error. The CDR3: CASSLDSGDIGELFF. DNA of the CDR3: TGCGCCAGCAGCTTGGACTCAGGAGACATCGGGGAGCTGTTTTTT. J is TRBJ2-2 and V is TRBV5-1, with unresolved D. CDR3 length equals 15 residues. V dropped 0 bases and J dropped 7 bases, with 13 bases sitting between them. From germline, CDR1 is SGHRS and CDR2 YFSETQ.

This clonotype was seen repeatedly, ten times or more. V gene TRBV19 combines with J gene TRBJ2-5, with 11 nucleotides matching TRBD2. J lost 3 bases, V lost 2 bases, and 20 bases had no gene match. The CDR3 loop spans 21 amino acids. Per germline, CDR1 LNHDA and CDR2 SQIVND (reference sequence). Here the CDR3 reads CASSISSANGLAGGAKETQYF. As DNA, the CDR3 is TGTGCCAGTAGTATATCCTCCGCAAATGGGCTAGCGGGAGGCGCGAAAGAGACCCAGTACTTC. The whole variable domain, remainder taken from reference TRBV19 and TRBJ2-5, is DGGITQSPKYLFRKEGQNVTLSCEQNLNHDAMYWYRQDPGQGLRLIYYSQIVNDFQKGDIAEGYSVSREKKESFPLTVTSAQKNPTAFYLCASSISSANGLAGGAKETQYFGPGTRLLVL.

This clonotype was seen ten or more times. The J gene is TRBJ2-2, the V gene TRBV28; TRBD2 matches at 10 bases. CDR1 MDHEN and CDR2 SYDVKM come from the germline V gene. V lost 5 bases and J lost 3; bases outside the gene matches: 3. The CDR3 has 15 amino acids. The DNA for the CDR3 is TGTGCCAGCAGTACTAGCGGGATGTACACCGGGGAGCTGTTTTTT. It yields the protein CASSTSGMYTGELFF.

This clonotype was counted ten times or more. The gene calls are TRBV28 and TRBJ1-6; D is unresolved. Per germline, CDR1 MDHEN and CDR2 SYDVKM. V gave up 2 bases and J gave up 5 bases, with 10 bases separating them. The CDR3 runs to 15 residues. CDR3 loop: CASSLRTVNNSPLHF. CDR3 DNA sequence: TGTGCCAGCAGTTTAAGAACAGTTAATAATTCACCCCTCCACTTT.